This record looks at one TCR beta chain sequence and its context. This clonotype was counted a few times. What this receptor recognizes is not known. Within one base of it there is no much larger clone, and no base qualities were kept. Only healthy Caucasian donors were included. The twin cohort consisted of three pairs of female monozygotic twins, all aged about 18 to 29 years. The RNA used for TCR libraries was isolated from peripheral blood mononuclear cells. These data are taken from a study of identical twins (dated by TCRdb to between 2015 and 2016). With regard to the full study: To test whether fetal clonotypes persist, this study deep-sequenced TCR alpha and beta repertoires from monozygotic twins, from unrelated adults of various ages, and from cord blood. To rule out contamination, the twin experiments were replicated at different times with different library preparation protocols. The paper as a whole reports these results and caveats: Excess twin sharing in beta out-of-frame sequences was weaker because fewer shared sequences lowered the signal-to-noise ratio. Abundant cord blood beta clonotypes had fewer insertions, young adult naive repertoires showed a similar but weaker trend, and memory repertoires showed no such trend. Because the same donors could not be followed over many years, the conclusions relied on cross-sectional statistical analysis. Invariant T cells such as MAIT and iNKT could partly confound zero-insertion analyses, although diverse VJ usage argued against such confounding for most clonotypes. Out-of-frame TCR alpha sequences shared between twins showed an excess of low generation-probability sequences compared with coincidental sharing between unrelated individuals. Out-of-frame TCR alpha sharing in monozygotic twins was systematically underestimated by recombination models, whereas sharing between unrelated individuals was in agreement with the recombination models.

From a lookup of the germline V gene, CDR1 and CDR2 are SGDLS and YYNGEE. The CDR3 spans 10 residues, from the cysteine through the phenylalanine. This entry keeps only the CDR3 DNA: 30 bases, framed from base 1. V and J lose 6 bases and 9 bases, and a span of 8 bases separates them. Libraries were constructed by 5' RACE. Sequenced using an Illumina HiSeq 2000. Template switching added a universal primer binding site, and the final cDNA carried a unique molecular identifier that allowed TCR cDNA molecules to be counted accurately. First-strand cDNA for TCR alpha and beta chains was synthesized from specific primers in the conserved constant-segment region. To control for contamination, every cDNA library carried two barcodes: a SMART-Mk sample barcode plus Illumina barcodes. Two successive PCR steps introduced TruSeq adapter sequences along with Illumina sample barcodes. The Illumina HiSeq platform was used with custom primers to sequence TCR alpha and beta cDNA libraries. In the authors' own workflow: Unique molecular identifiers were extracted from raw reads with MiGEC, and CDR3 positions were determined with MiXCR. Recombination models were inferred per individual with the repgenHMM and IGoR tools using an EM algorithm. The tcR package in R was used for shared clonotype analysis, with sharing normalized by the product of cloneset sizes. To study raw recombination without the effects of thymic and clonal selection, out-of-frame nonproductive sequences were analyzed. TCRdb redid the processing of the public reads, applying fastp at Q25 and MiXCR, and retained in-frame beta chains. Every CDR3 protein is listed once, alongside the most common genes and DNA of its rows. TCRdb, not the original authors, processed these V and J calls. This sample has 600,000 to 850,000 distinct CDR3 sequences in its table, and about 18% of those were observed once. Together, the top ten hold about an eighth of the sample.

These data also formed part of another study, on T cells expressing NK-cell markers. The second investigation adds: Seven to nine donors provided sorted CD3+CD56+NKG2C+, CD3+CD56+NKG2C- and CD3+CD56-NKG2C+ T-cell subsets, whose TCR beta-chain repertoires were profiled. Among the eight sequenced donors, only one was HCMV-seronegative, while the other seven were HCMV-seropositive. In several experiments an anti-gammadeltaTCR antibody was added to restrict sorting to alphabetaTCR-expressing T cells. In over five donors, the dominant CD3+CD56+NKG2C+ clonotypes were among the top 10 CD8+ clonotypes and accounted for roughly 1.0-8% of CD8+ T cells. Those dominant clonotypes were again the most abundant among CD3+CD56-NKG2C+ cells in four donors, at about 25-60.1%. Whether the expanded NKG2C-expressing T cell clones were specific for HCMV antigens remained unclear. All eight donors whose samples were sequenced were randomly selected healthy volunteers, three of them men and five women. A commercial ELISA kit detecting HCMV-specific IgG in serum was used to determine HCMV serostatus. For five to seven donors, bulk peripheral blood T-cell repertoires were also sequenced from unsorted PBMC. MIGEC handled demultiplexing of the reads and grouping by UMI, while MiTCR was used to assemble and quantify clonotypes. To exclude erroneous sequences, any TCR cDNA sequence not supported by at least two reads was discarded. The tcR package was used for downstream repertoire analysis, and clonotypes were matched between fractions using CDR3 nucleotide sequence together with V segment. VDJmatch was used to annotate antigen specificity against VDJdb, with one amino acid substitution in CDR3 allowed.

Sequencing input: PBMCs. The sequence derives from a young woman in good health. Recombination linked TRBV9 to TRBJ2-3; TRBD1 is a weak D gene call, 6 bases matching. The sequenced DNA is TGTGCCAGCAAGGGGGACACGCAGTATTTT. Its coded protein is CASKGDTQYF.